These 10 T cell receptor beta chains were sequenced from one sample in a study of shared clonotypes between healthy human individuals (dated by TCRdb to the early 2020s). The library came from the immunoSEQ multiplex PCR assay. Imported from immuneACCESS, the table was reduced by TCRdb to in-frame sequences with V and J called. These copies leave out some clones; in studies compared against another copy, an unresolved V gene accounts for under half, and the cause of the remainder is not known. The sample table contains roughly 2.2 million clones; only one count was recorded for just under 95% of them. More than 0.35% of the sample lies in the top ten. The sequenced sample was naive CD4+ T cells from PBMCs. The intended sense of this specimen's cell subset or site label: CD45RA+ positively selected. These receptors were taken from a man between 18 and 35 years old in good health. Some clones in this sample may be carry-over from other donors' samples.

This chain connects TRBV28 to TRBJ2-7; D is perhaps TRBD1 (5 bases). The CDR3 runs to 11 residues. CDR1 is MDHEN, CDR2 SYDVKM, per germline. Trimming shortened V by 4 bases and J by 12 bases, and 13 bases separated the two germline ends. CDR3 sequence: CASSSMQGGYF. The CDR3 nucleotides are TGTGCCAGCAGTTCCATGCAGGGTGGGTACTTC. Complete variable domain (other parts from reference TRBV28 and TRBJ2-7): DVKVTQSSRYLVKRTGEKVFLECVQDMDHENMFWYRQDPGLGLRLIYFSYDVKMKEKGDIPEGYSVSREKKERFSLILESASTNQTSMYLCASSSMQGGYFGPGTRLTVT.

Of note for this clone: Other DNA sequences from this sample encode an identical CDR3 as well. The chain recombines TRBV30 with TRBJ2-7; a weak D match, TRBD1 (6 bases). V dropped 0 bases and J dropped 4 bases, with 10 bases sitting between them. Germline lookup yields CDR1 GTSNPN and CDR2 SVGIG (reference sequence). This CDR3 comprises 13 residues. The CDR3: CAWSVRGRYEQYF. CDR3 bases: TGTGCCTGGAGTGTCAGGGGTCGGTACGAGCAGTACTTC.

Details on this clone: The same CDR3 also results from other DNA sequences found in this sample. CDR3 nucleotides: TGTGCCAGCTCACCAAGACAGGGGGCGGACACTGAAGCTTTCTTT. Amino acid sequence: CASSPRQGADTEAFF. The genes are TRBV18 and TRBJ1-1; 10 bases line up with TRBD1. CDR1 is KGHSH and CDR2 is LQKENI in the germline V gene. V shed 2 bases and J 3 bases; nucleotides not matched to a gene: 3. This CDR3 is 15 amino acids long.

This clone was seen a few times. The J gene is TRBJ1-2, the V gene TRBV6-5, with D unclear. Germline V CDR1 and CDR2: MNHEY, SVGAGI. V dropped 6 bases and J dropped 8 bases, with 22 bases sitting between them. There are 15 residues in the CDR3. CDR3 protein: CASSPSVRGFKGYTF. Written as DNA, the CDR3 is TGTGCCAGCAGCCCTTCGGTCCGAGGCTTTAAGGGCTACACCTTC.

V gene TRBV18 combines with J gene TRBJ1-3; D remains unclear. The V end was cut by 4 bases, the J end by 4 bases, with 8 bases between. The CDR3 runs to 13 residues. Looked up from germline, CDR1 is KGHSH and CDR2 is LQKENI. DNA for the CDR3: TGTGCCAGCTCACGGGTTTGGGGAAACACCATATATTTT. This codes for CASSRVWGNTIYF. The full variable domain, its missing parts supplied by reference TRBV18 and TRBJ1-3, is NAGVMQNPRHLVRRRGQEARLRCSPMKGHSHVYWYRQLPEEGLKFMVYLQKENIIDESGMPKERFSAEFPKEGPSILRIQQVVRGDSAAYFCASSRVWGNTIYFGEGSWLTVV.

The rearrangement joins TRBV28 to TRBJ1-2; TRBD1 matches 7 bases. Germline assignment: CDR1 MDHEN and CDR2 SYDVKM. The CDR3 contains 17 residues. V dropped 0 bases and J dropped 0; count of bases not matched to a gene: 7. In DNA form, the CDR3 reads TGTGCCAGCAGTTTATGGACAGGGCGTTCATCTAACTATGGCTACACCTTC. This gives the protein CASSLWTGRSSNYGYTF.

On this clone itself: The sample carries other DNA sequences with the same CDR3. The chain has TRBV2 and TRBJ2-7; weak D call: TRBD1 (6 bases). Trimming stripped 4 bases from V and 3 bases from J, with 7 bases between. This CDR3 is built from 12 residues. Germline V lookup: CDR1 SNHLY, CDR2 FYNNEI. In DNA, the CDR3 is TGTGCCAGCAGTGTGGACAGCTACGAGCAGTACTTC. Amino acids: CASSVDSYEQYF.

This sequence joins TRBV7-3 and TRBJ2-5; TRBD1 might be the D (6 bases). The CDR3 runs 16 residues. Per the germline V gene, CDR1 is SGHTA and CDR2 is FQGTGA. Trimming left V 2 bases short and J 1 base short, with 14 bases between. CDR3 nucleotides: TGTGCCAGCAGCTTAGGGGCCGACAGGTTCCAAGAGACCCAGTACTTC. Its translation: CASSLGADRFQETQYF.

V usage is TRBV4-1 and J usage is TRBJ2-3; the match to TRBD2 covers 12 bases. The CDR3 is 14 amino acids. Germline lookup yields CDR1 MGHRA and CDR2 YSYEKL. The V gene end was trimmed by 7 bases and the J gene end by 5 bases; junction bases not matched to a gene: 4. CDR3 sequence reads: CASKQLAGGDTQYF. In nucleotides, the CDR3 is TGCGCCAGCAAACAACTAGCGGGAGGAGATACGCAGTATTTT.

This clone has only a few counts. The chain couples TRBV28 to TRBJ1-1; D not certain. CDR1 is MDHEN, CDR2 SYDVKM, per germline. The CDR3 is made up of 12 amino acids. V was shortened by 6 bases and J by 0 bases, with 5 bases between the two germline ends. The CDR3 DNA follows: TGTGCCAGCAGGGGGATGAACACTGAAGCTTTCTTT. As protein: CASRGMNTEAFF.